Reported below is one TCR beta chain. The data stem from a study of blood T cell repertoires in COVID-19. Study-wide context: Acute and convalescent COVID-19 specimens originated in the United States, Italy and Spain. Sources were T cells, B-cell-depleted T cells, or PBMCs; the material itself was cDNA or gDNA.

In the original workflow: By means of reference gene primer amplification, nucleated cell counts were estimated. Data came from immunoSEQ multiplex PCR; TCRdb stores just in-frame clones and leaves some out. V and J calls plus clone size are reproduced from that table; the DNA served to infer D and trimming. The profile shows 150,000 to 200,000 clones, roughly 85% of them singletons. The TCR sequence derives from a woman in her 30s with acute or convalescent COVID-19. Sequenced: peripheral blood.

Written as DNA, the CDR3 is TGTGCCAGCAGTTACTCGAGCTCCTACAATGAGCAGTTCTTC. Translated: CASSYSSSYNEQFF. The V and J genes are TRBV6-5 and TRBJ2-1; D not certain. The V gene lost 0 bases and the J gene lost 0 bases, with 3 bases spanning the gap. CDR3 length equals 14 residues. Looked up from germline, CDR1 is MNHEY and CDR2 is SVGAGI.